This T cell receptor (beta chain) was sequenced during a study of blood T cell repertoires in COVID-19. Original analysis: Scientists estimated how many nucleated cells there were by amplifying reference gene primers. Data came from immunoSEQ multiplex PCR; TCRdb stores just in-frame clones and leaves some out. Clonal size and the V and J genes are those of that table, whereas D and trimming came from the DNA. In the table there are approximately 230,000 clones, 87% of which are singletons. This clone was picked up one time. The germline V and J ends were trimmed by 5 bases and 3 bases, with 8 bases remaining between them. The CDR3 is made up of 13 amino acids. Germline CDR1 SNHLY, CDR2 FYNNEI.

The receptor comes from a man between 18 and 35 years old with active or convalescent COVID-19. The sample consisted of peripheral blood. The genes are TRBV2 and TRBJ2-4; D is ambiguous. In DNA, the CDR3 is TGTGCCAGCAGTTTTGACTTCAAAAACATTCAGTACTTC. Translation: CASSFDFKNIQYF.